A single T cell receptor beta chain is shown here with its context. In its sample, this clone was seen a few times. The antigen it binds to is not known. Per-base quality was not reported, and no clone a single base away is much larger than it. Libraries were constructed by the immunoSEQ multiplex PCR assay. TCRdb took over this immuneACCESS table, retaining in-frame rearrangements with V and J assigned. Such tables are incomplete; in checked studies, under half of the missing clones stem from an unresolved V gene, and the remainder is unexplained. Present in this sample are 210,000 or so clones, 90% to 95% of which were seen just once. The ten largest clones represent 1.5% to 2% of the sample. The data were taken from a study of control samples from healthy donors and cancer patients (dated by TCRdb to about 2020). This clonotype was obtained from a young man in good health. The sample consisted of blood.

The CDR3 reads CASSLELWTGDASPLHF. The DNA is as follows: TGTGCCAGCAGCTTAGAGCTGTGGACAGGGGATGCTTCACCCCTCCACTTT. The sequence links TRBV7-8 to TRBJ1-6; TRBD1 fits 9 bases in the junction. The cysteine opens and the phenylalanine closes a CDR3 of 17 amino acids. The only DNA kept is the CDR3, 51 bases in frame from the first base. The germline V end is reduced by 1 base and the J end by 9 bases; junction bases left unmatched: 10. Based on the germline V gene, the CDR1 and CDR2 sequences are SGHVS and FQNEAQ.